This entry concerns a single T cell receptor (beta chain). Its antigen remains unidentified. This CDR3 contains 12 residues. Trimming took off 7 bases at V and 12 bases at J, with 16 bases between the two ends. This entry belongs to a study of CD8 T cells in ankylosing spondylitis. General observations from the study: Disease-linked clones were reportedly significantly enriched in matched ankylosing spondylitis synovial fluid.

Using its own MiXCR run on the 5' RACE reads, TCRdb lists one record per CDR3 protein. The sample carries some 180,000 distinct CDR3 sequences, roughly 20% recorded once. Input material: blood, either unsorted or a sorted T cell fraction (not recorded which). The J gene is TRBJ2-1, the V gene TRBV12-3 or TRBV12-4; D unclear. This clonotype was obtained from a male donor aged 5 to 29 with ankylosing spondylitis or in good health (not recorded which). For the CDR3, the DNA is TGTGCCAGCACATCGACCATCGAAGGGCAGTTCTTC. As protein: CASTSTIEGQFF.